What follows describes a single T cell receptor (beta chain). CDR3 length: 15 residues. Trimming shortened V by 0 bases and J by 0 bases, and 9 bases separated the two germline ends. Germline V gene lookup returns CDR1 SNHLY and CDR2 FYNNEI. The sample belongs to a study of blood T cell repertoires in COVID-19. About the study: Specimens from acute and convalescent COVID-19 originated in the United States, Italy and Spain.

Original data processing: Amplification of reference gene primers provided the estimated nucleated cell counts. Here immunoSEQ multiplex PCR was the method, and the copy in TCRdb shows in-frame clones only, minus some. V, J and clone size were drawn from that table, and D and trimming were deduced from the DNA. The sample lists about 42,000 clones, approximately 88% occurring once. This TCR was recovered from a human donor in a cohort sampled during active COVID-19. The rearrangement uses TRBV2 and TRBJ2-7; tentative D call: TRBD1 (6 bases). The specimen sequenced was peripheral blood. CDR3 in amino acids: CASSEARTVSYEQYF. The CDR3 nucleotides are TGTGCCAGCAGTGAAGCGAGGACAGTCTCCTACGAGCAGTACTTC.